This T cell receptor beta chain was profiled in a study of response to subunit inactivated influenza vaccine. Findings and limits, study-wide: There was a suggestion from the authors that each seasonal influenza vaccination recruits few new T cells.

This clonotype was seen a handful of times. Its antigen is unknown. In TCRdb, the RT-PCR reads were re-called with MiXCR into one record per CDR3 protein. This table holds roughly 500,000 distinct CDR3 sequences, 15% to 20% found once. This TCR derives from a man aged 50-75 years who received an inactivated influenza vaccine. Source: CD4+ T cells sorted from PBMCs, taken less than 30 months after vaccination.

The chain's CDR3 is CSASREALNTEAFF. The CDR3 region has the DNA TGCAGTGCTTCTCGTGAAGCCTTGAACACTGAAGCTTTCTTT. The chain has TRBV20-1 and TRBJ1-1; D call uncertain. V was cut by 5 bases and J by 0 bases, with 13 bases left in between. The CDR3 consists of 14 residues. Germline-derived CDR1 and CDR2 are DFQATT and SNEGSKA (reference sequence).